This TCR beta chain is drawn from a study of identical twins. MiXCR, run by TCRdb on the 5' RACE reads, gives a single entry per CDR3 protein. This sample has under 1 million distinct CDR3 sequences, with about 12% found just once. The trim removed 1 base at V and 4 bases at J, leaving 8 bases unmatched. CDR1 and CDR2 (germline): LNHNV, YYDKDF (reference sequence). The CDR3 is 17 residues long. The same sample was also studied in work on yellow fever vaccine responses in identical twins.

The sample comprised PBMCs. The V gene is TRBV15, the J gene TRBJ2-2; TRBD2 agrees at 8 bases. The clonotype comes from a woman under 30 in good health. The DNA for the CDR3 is TGTGCCACCAGCAGAGTGGCAGTAGCGGGAAGCACCGGGGAGCTGTTTTTT. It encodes CATSRVAVAGSTGELFF.